This record looks at one T cell receptor beta chain sequence and its context. Its binding antigen is unknown. No clone much larger than this one lies a single base away; base qualities are absent. The immunoSEQ Assay, a bias-controlled multiplex PCR, was used to amplify TCRbeta CDR3 regions from genomic DNA. Per the authors' processing: The number of nucleated cells in each sample was estimated by amplification of reference gene primers within the assay. To quantify the absolute abundance of each unique TCRbeta CDR3 rearrangement, sequence reads were collapsed and filtered. Productive Simpson clonality was computed per sample as the square root of Simpson's diversity index over productive rearrangements. TCRdb mirrors the immuneACCESS table, restricted to in-frame sequences. Some clones are absent from its copies; in checked studies, under half trace to an unresolved V gene, and the reason for the others is unknown. V, J and clone size derive from that table, while D and trimming were established from the DNA sequence. The table for this sample lists about 180,000 clones; over 80% of them were counted only once. Less than 3.5% of the sample belongs to the ten largest clones.

The CDR3 contains 16 residues, cysteine and phenylalanine counted. CDR3 DNA only is kept here, 48 bases in frame from base 1. The germline V gene yields KGHSY for CDR1 and FQNENV for CDR2. V is pared back by 2 bases and J by 0 bases, with 13 bases lying between the germline termini. This sample was included in a study of blood T cell repertoires in COVID-19 (dated by TCRdb to the early 2020s). Regarding the complete study: Samples from collaborators originated in the United States, Italy and Spain and spanned both the acute and convalescent phases of COVID-19. The material from the prospective study consisted of cDNA or gDNA derived from T cells, B-cell-depleted T cells, or PBMCs. Deeply sampled blood TCRbeta repertoires from subjects exposed to, actively infected with, or recovered from COVID-19 were included in the dataset. The repertoires were made available in a free public database intended to serve as a resource for research on the immune response to SARS-CoV-2. Samples were obtained from the ongoing ImmuneRACE study (first 160 participants) and from over 1,000 subjects provided by 6 global collaborators. Nearly every sample came with metadata listing a de-identified subject ID, COVID-19 status, age in years and sex. Where available, HLA class I and class II types were taken from metadata supplied by the sample provider and were not determined by assay-based typing. Study-wide conclusions, independent of this receptor: The amount of clinical and demographic metadata varied by source and participant and was provided uncurated.

The collaborating institutions used their own protocols to collect whole blood in K2EDTA tubes. Collaborator samples were shipped for TCRbeta analysis as frozen whole blood, isolated PBMCs, or DNA extracted from either sample type. The specimen was peripheral blood. The chain is made from TRBV16 and TRBJ2-5; possibly the D gene is TRBD1, per 5 matching bases. This sequence originates from a woman in her sixties with acute or convalescent COVID-19. The nucleotides read TGTGCCAGCAGCCAAACCTCCAGGGCCTACCAAGAGACCCAGTACTTC. It translates as CASSQTSRAYQETQYF.